A selection of T cell receptor beta chains follows, all from one sample in a study of T cell responses to AZD1222 COVID-19 vaccine. Sequenced by immunoSEQ multiplex PCR; TCRdb stores in-frame clones only, minus some. The table lists tens of thousands of clones, around 90% of them singletons. Source: peripheral blood, taken on day 0 of MenACWY control vaccination. The receptor source for this set is an adult in good health. Each CDR3 is given with its conserved first and last residue. A D gene is named only where the DNA matches it firmly. Only some rows state a clone size, as once, few, many or a class for expanded clones.

clone size: -; V gene: TRBV5-1; J gene: TRBJ1-2; D gene: -; CDR3 length: 14; CDR3 protein: CASSLGPASYGYTF; CDR3 DNA: TGCGCCAGCAGCTTGGGTCCGGCTAGCTATGGCTACACCTTC
clone size: once; V gene: TRBV19; J gene: TRBJ2-1; D gene: TRBD2; CDR3 length: 13; CDR3 protein: CATSHRGGNEQFF; CDR3 DNA: TGTGCCACCTCGCACCGGGGGGGCAATGAGCAGTTCTTC
clone size: -; V gene: TRBV9; J gene: TRBJ2-3; D gene: TRBD2; CDR3 length: 16; CDR3 protein: CASSTGLAGPVDTQYF; CDR3 DNA: TGTGCCAGCAGCACCGGACTAGCGGGGCCCGTAGATACGCAGTATTTT
clone size: -; V gene: TRBV20-1; J gene: TRBJ1-5; D gene: -; CDR3 length: 13; CDR3 protein: CSASQGSNQPQHF; CDR3 DNA: TGCAGTGCAAGTCAGGGTAGCAATCAGCCCCAGCATTTT
clone size: -; V gene: TRBV28; J gene: TRBJ1-1; D gene: -; CDR3 length: 12; CDR3 protein: CASSLTSAEAFF; CDR3 DNA: TGTGCCAGCAGTTTAACCAGCGCTGAAGCTTTCTTT
clone size: -; V gene: TRBV19; J gene: TRBJ2-2; D gene: -; CDR3 length: 15; CDR3 protein: CASSIAGHLTGELFF; CDR3 DNA: TGTGCCAGTAGTATAGCGGGGCACCTCACCGGGGAGCTGTTTTTT
clone size: -; V gene: TRBV28; J gene: TRBJ2-3; D gene: TRBD2; CDR3 length: 15; CDR3 protein: CASTPSSGGTDTQYF; CDR3 DNA: TGTGCCAGCACCCCATCTAGCGGTGGGACAGATACGCAGTATTTT
clone size: -; V gene: TRBV6-5; J gene: TRBJ1-1; D gene: -; CDR3 length: 13; CDR3 protein: CAISTGSNTEAFF; CDR3 DNA: TGTGCCATCTCTACAGGTTCTAACACTGAAGCTTTCTTT
clone size: few; V gene: TRBV6-6; J gene: TRBJ1-3; D gene: TRBD1; CDR3 length: 16; CDR3 protein: CASSYSSQGVGDTIYF; CDR3 DNA: TGTGCCAGCAGTTACTCGAGTCAGGGGGTAGGGGACACCATATATTTT
clone size: few; V gene: TRBV9; J gene: TRBJ2-1; D gene: -; CDR3 length: 13; CDR3 protein: CASSVDRVGGQFF; CDR3 DNA: TGTGCCAGCAGCGTAGACCGTGTCGGGGGGCAGTTCTTC
clone size: -; V gene: TRBV6-5; J gene: TRBJ2-7; D gene: TRBD1; CDR3 length: 14; CDR3 protein: CASSYSAGGREQYF; CDR3 DNA: TGTGCCAGCAGTTACTCGGCAGGGGGTCGAGAGCAGTACTTC
clone size: -; V gene: TRBV10-3; J gene: TRBJ1-6; D gene: -; CDR3 length: 14; CDR3 protein: CAISEETFSSPLHF; CDR3 DNA: TGTGCCATCAGTGAGGAGACCTTTTCTTCACCCCTCCACTTT
clone size: -; V gene: TRBV6-5; J gene: TRBJ2-1; D gene: TRBD1; CDR3 length: 15; CDR3 protein: CASTTGQGNYNEQFF; CDR3 DNA: TGTGCCAGCACAACGGGACAGGGGAACTACAATGAGCAGTTCTTC
clone size: -; V gene: TRBV5-8; J gene: TRBJ1-2; D gene: -; CDR3 length: 15; CDR3 protein: CASSSWFGGVNGYTF; CDR3 DNA: TGTGCCAGCAGCTCCTGGTTCGGGGGCGTCAATGGCTACACCTTC
clone size: -; V gene: TRBV19; J gene: TRBJ2-7; D gene: TRBD1; CDR3 length: 13; CDR3 protein: CASIGGQNYEQYF; CDR3 DNA: TGTGCCAGTATTGGGGGACAGAACTACGAGCAGTACTTC
clone size: -; V gene: TRBV9; J gene: TRBJ2-1; D gene: -; CDR3 length: 15; CDR3 protein: CASSVVVGEYNEQFF; CDR3 DNA: TGTGCCAGCAGCGTAGTCGTGGGGGAGTACAATGAGCAGTTCTTC
clone size: -; V gene: TRBV6-5; J gene: TRBJ1-5; D gene: -; CDR3 length: 14; CDR3 protein: CASRLGVYGQPQHF; CDR3 DNA: TGTGCCAGCAGGTTGGGGGTATATGGTCAGCCCCAGCATTTT
clone size: -; V gene: TRBV30; J gene: TRBJ2-5; D gene: TRBD1; CDR3 length: 16; CDR3 protein: CAWSGKGQGKQETQYF; CDR3 DNA: TGTGCCTGGAGTGGCAAGGGACAGGGCAAACAAGAGACCCAGTACTTC
clone size: -; V gene: TRBV4-2; J gene: TRBJ1-1; D gene: -; CDR3 length: 13; CDR3 protein: CASSQPFGTEAFF; CDR3 DNA: TGTGCCAGCAGCCAACCCTTCGGGACTGAAGCTTTCTTT
clone size: once; V gene: TRBV4-3; J gene: TRBJ2-7; D gene: TRBD1; CDR3 length: 16; CDR3 protein: CASSRAGTGTPYEQYF; CDR3 DNA: TGCGCCAGCAGCCGAGCCGGGACAGGGACCCCCTACGAGCAGTACTTC
clone size: -; V gene: TRBV7-6; J gene: TRBJ1-2; D gene: TRBD1; CDR3 length: 15; CDR3 protein: CASSPLGDRGHGYTF; CDR3 DNA: TGTGCCAGCAGCCCGTTAGGGGACAGGGGGCATGGCTACACCTTC
clone size: -; V gene: TRBV10-3; J gene: TRBJ2-5; D gene: TRBD1; CDR3 length: 14; CDR3 protein: CAISSDRGQETQYF; CDR3 DNA: TGTGCCATCAGTTCGGACAGGGGACAAGAGACCCAGTACTTC
clone size: -; V gene: TRBV9; J gene: TRBJ1-5; D gene: TRBD1; CDR3 length: 20; CDR3 protein: CASSVHHVGTGQYSNQPQHF; CDR3 DNA: TGTGCCAGCAGCGTACATCATGTTGGGACAGGGCAATATAGCAATCAGCCCCAGCATTTT
clone size: -; V gene: TRBV9; J gene: TRBJ1-2; D gene: -; CDR3 length: 15; CDR3 protein: CASSVGVGTNYGYTF; CDR3 DNA: TGTGCCAGCAGCGTAGGTGTCGGGACTAACTATGGCTACACCTTC
clone size: -; V gene: TRBV15; J gene: TRBJ2-7; D gene: -; CDR3 length: 14; CDR3 protein: CATSRDRAGREQYF; CDR3 DNA: TGTGCCACCAGCAGAGATAGAGCCGGGCGCGAGCAGTACTTC
clone size: -; V gene: TRBV6-5; J gene: TRBJ1-5; D gene: TRBD1; CDR3 length: 15; CDR3 protein: CASRRDRASNQPQHF; CDR3 DNA: TGTGCCAGCAGGAGAGACAGGGCTAGCAATCAGCCCCAGCATTTT
clone size: -; V gene: TRBV28; J gene: TRBJ1-5; D gene: -; CDR3 length: 13; CDR3 protein: CASSGGGNQPQHF; CDR3 DNA: TGTGCCAGCAGCGGGGGGGGCAATCAGCCCCAGCATTTT
clone size: -; V gene: TRBV28; J gene: TRBJ1-2; D gene: -; CDR3 length: 12; CDR3 protein: CASSPRGYGYTF; CDR3 DNA: TGTGCCAGCAGCCCAAGAGGTTATGGCTACACCTTC
clone size: once; V gene: TRBV19; J gene: TRBJ1-2; D gene: -; CDR3 length: 15; CDR3 protein: CASSSRGSERHGYTF; CDR3 DNA: TGTGCCAGTAGTAGTCGCGGGTCCGAGAGGCATGGCTACACCTTC
clone size: -; V gene: TRBV7-2; J gene: TRBJ1-1; D gene: TRBD1; CDR3 length: 14; CDR3 protein: CASSLNRGGTEAFF; CDR3 DNA: TGTGCCAGCAGCTTAAACAGGGGAGGTACTGAAGCTTTCTTT